Reported below is one T cell receptor (beta chain). The data were produced by immunoSEQ multiplex PCR, yet TCRdb's version contains in-frame clones alone and is incomplete. The data contain approximately 150,000 clones, 80% to 90% of them seen just once; the ten biggest clones take up 13%. These data come from a study of blood T cell repertoires in COVID-19. Study in general: The analysed material was cDNA or gDNA that came from T cells, B-cell-depleted T cells, or PBMCs.

Per germline, CDR1 LGHNA and CDR2 YSLEER. CDR3 size: 16 residues. V lost 4 bases, J lost 4 bases, and 20 bases lay in between. The source material was peripheral blood. The genes are TRBV4-3 and TRBJ2-7; the D gene is possibly TRBD1 (6 bases). The receptor was derived from a man in his late teens or twenties with COVID-19, enrolled during active disease. CDR3 amino acids: CASSLGRDIRPYEQYF. CDR3 bases: TGCGCCAGCAGCCTCGGCCGGGACATTAGACCGTACGAGCAGTACTTC.